This T cell receptor beta chain is from a study of blood T cell repertoires in COVID-19. Study-level background: COVID-19 samples, acute and convalescent, were from the United States, Italy and Spain. T cells, B-cell-depleted T cells, or PBMCs supplied cDNA or gDNA.

TCRdb's copy holds only in-frame clones and misses some; the assay was immunoSEQ multiplex PCR. The sample gives some 200,000 clones, roughly 91% of which show up once; approximately 7.3% is in the top ten. This clone was counted only a few times. Germline V CDR1 and CDR2: DFQATT, SNEGSKA (reference sequence). The CDR3 runs to 11 residues. Trimming left V 7 bases short and J 5 bases short, with 11 bases between. Participants spanned ages 18 to 89 years and resided in 20 to 30 US areas. Assignments of participants to cohorts depended upon their own reported clinical history. This TCR was recovered from a man aged 25-40 years in a cohort exposed to, infected with or recovered from COVID-19 (not recorded which). Sequencing was performed on PBMCs or T cells enriched from blood (not recorded which). The J gene is TRBJ2-5, the V gene TRBV20-1; the D is unclear. CDR3 amino acids: CSVLSEETQYF. The CDR3 region has the DNA TGCAGTGTCCTAAGCGAGGAGACCCAGTACTTC.